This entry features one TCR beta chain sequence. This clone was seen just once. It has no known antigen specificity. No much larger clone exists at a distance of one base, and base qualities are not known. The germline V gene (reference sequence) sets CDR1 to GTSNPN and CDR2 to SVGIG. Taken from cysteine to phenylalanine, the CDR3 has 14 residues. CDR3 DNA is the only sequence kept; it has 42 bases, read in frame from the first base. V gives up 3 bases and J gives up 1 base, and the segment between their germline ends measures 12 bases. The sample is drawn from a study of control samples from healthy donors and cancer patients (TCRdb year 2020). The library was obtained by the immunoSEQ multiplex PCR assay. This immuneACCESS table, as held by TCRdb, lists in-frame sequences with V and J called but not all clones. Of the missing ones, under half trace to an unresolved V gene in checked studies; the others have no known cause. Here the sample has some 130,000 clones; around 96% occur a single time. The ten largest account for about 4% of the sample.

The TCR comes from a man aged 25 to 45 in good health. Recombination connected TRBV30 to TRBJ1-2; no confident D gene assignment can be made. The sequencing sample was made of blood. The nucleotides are TGTGCCTGGAGCCGGACGGATTTTAACTATGGCTACACCTTC. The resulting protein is CAWSRTDFNYGYTF.